The source of this T cell receptor beta chain is a study of follicular helper T cells after annual influenza vaccination. Overall study: Days 0, 7 and 28 post-vaccination were the blood draw times.

Germline CDR1 MNHNS, CDR2 SASEGT. CDR3 length: 16 residues. V lost 3 bases and J lost 0, with 11 bases in between. Time point reported: 2015-2016 season, pre-vaccination. Sequenced by immunoSEQ multiplex PCR; TCRdb stores in-frame clones only, minus some. Of roughly 5,900 clones listed, around 86% were seen once; the top ten hold over 0.7%. Whole-study results and caveats: Undersampling of the much larger non-cTfh compartments could not be excluded for influenza clone enrichment.

On this clone: Its antigen remains unidentified.

The receptor was derived from an adult who received the influenza vaccine. The chain joins TRBV6-1 to TRBJ2-2; D remains ambiguous. The specimen comprised CXCR5- memory CD4+ T cells sorted from blood, sampled on the day of influenza vaccination. CDR3 amino acids: CASSDQLPSNTGELFF. Here the CDR3 DNA reads TGTGCCAGCAGTGATCAACTACCCTCGAACACCGGGGAGCTGTTTTTT.